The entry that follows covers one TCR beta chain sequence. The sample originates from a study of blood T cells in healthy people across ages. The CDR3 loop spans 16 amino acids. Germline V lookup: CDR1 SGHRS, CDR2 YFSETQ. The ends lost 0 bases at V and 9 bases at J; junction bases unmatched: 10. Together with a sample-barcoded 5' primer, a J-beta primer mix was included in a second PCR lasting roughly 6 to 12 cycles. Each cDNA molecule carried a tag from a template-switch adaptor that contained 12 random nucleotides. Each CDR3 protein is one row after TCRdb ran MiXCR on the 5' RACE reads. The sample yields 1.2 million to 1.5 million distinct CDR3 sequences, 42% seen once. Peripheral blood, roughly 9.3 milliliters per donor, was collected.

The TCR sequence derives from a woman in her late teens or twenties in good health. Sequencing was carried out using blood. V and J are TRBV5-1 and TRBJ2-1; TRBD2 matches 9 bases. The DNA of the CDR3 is TGCGCCAGCAGCTTGGTGGGGGCTAGCGGGGTGGGTGAGCAGTTCTTC. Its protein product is CASSLVGASGVGEQFF.